This T cell receptor beta chain emerged from a study of cytomegalovirus exposure and HLA in healthy donors. Study-wide points: When analyzed later, a missense DCLRE1C variant was found to be linked to TCR beta V- and J-gene trimming. What a later analysis showed was that several of the most significant clusters appeared linked to common viral pathogens. Most of the TCR beta V segments (in an earlier analysis) were productive either about 87% or about 30% of the time.

The V gene end was trimmed by 2 bases and the J gene end by 13 bases; junction bases not matched to a gene: 14. This CDR3 is 16 amino acids long. The germline CDR1 and CDR2 sequences are MNHEY and SVGAGI. Sampled while nominally healthy, donors likely had unrecorded immune exposures. Amplification used 60 Vbeta primers and 13 Jbeta primers. The protocol was immunoSEQ multiplex PCR, while the TCRdb copy is restricted to in-frame clones and leaves out a portion. The table records about 200,000 clones, roughly four fifths of them present only once. Note on this clone: No antigen is known for it.

This receptor was obtained from a woman aged 50 to 65 in good health and CMV-seropositive. This sequence joins TRBV6-5 and TRBJ1-6, with TRBD1 matching over 7 bases. What was sequenced was PBMCs. The CDR3 coding sequence is TGTGCCAGCAGTTACCGGGACAGAGCTAAATTCTGGCCCCTCCACTTT. This gives the protein CASSYRDRAKFWPLHF.